Shown below are 18 T cell receptor beta chains from a single sample sequenced in a study of OX40 agonist ivuxolimab in advanced cancers. The data were produced by immunoSEQ multiplex PCR, yet TCRdb's version contains in-frame clones alone and is incomplete. The sample includes approximately 60,000 clones, about 90% of them seen just once. Sample: CD4+ or CD8+ T cells sorted from blood, taken in a trial of the OX40 agonist ivuxolimab. The receptor source for this set is an adult with an advanced solid tumor such as melanoma, head and neck, liver or kidney cancer.

The gene calls are TRBV11-2 and TRBJ2-7; TRBD2 aligns across 7 bases. The V gene's germline CDR1 is SGHAT and CDR2 FQNNGV. Unmatched junction bases numbered 7, after V lost 2 bases and J lost 3 bases. There are 15 residues in the CDR3. CDR3 sequence: CASSLRLAEVYEQYF. As DNA, the CDR3 is TGTGCCAGCAGCTTACGTCTAGCGGAAGTCTACGAGCAGTACTTC.

The CDR3 sequence is CASSQPGRKETQYF. As DNA, the CDR3 is TGTGCCAGCAGCCAACCGGGACGGAAAGAGACCCAGTACTTC. The V call is TRBV4-2, the J call TRBJ2-5; D may correspond to TRBD1 or TRBD2 (5 bases each). The CDR3 spans 14 residues. V was trimmed by 2 bases and J by 3 bases, leaving 10 bases between them. Germline V gene lookup returns CDR1 LGHNA and CDR2 YNFKEQ.

This chain links TRBV28 with TRBJ2-1; 16 positions match TRBD2. Germline values: CDR1 MDHEN, CDR2 SYDVKM. J was trimmed by 8 bases and V by 7 bases; bases with no gene match: 8. This CDR3 contains 16 residues. The CDR3 DNA is TGTGCCAGCACCCTGGGACTAGCGGGAGGGAGTGATGAGCAGTTCTTC. This codes for CASTLGLAGGSDEQFF.

The genes are TRBV28 and TRBJ2-3, with 10 nucleotides matching TRBD2. V was clipped by 6 bases and J by 5 bases; unmatched bases: 5. In germline, CDR1 is MDHEN, CDR2 SYDVKM. There are 14 residues in the CDR3. CDR3 sequence reads: CASRTSGRVDTQYF. CDR3 nucleotide sequence: TGTGCCAGCAGAACCAGCGGGAGGGTAGATACGCAGTATTTT.

The chain carries TRBV19 and TRBJ2-7, with 10 bases aligning to TRBD1. The CDR3 covers 17 residues. V shed 6 bases, J shed 3 bases, and the junction held 14 bases outside the gene matches. Germline V CDR1 and CDR2: LNHDA, SQIVND (reference sequence). CDR3 sequence (DNA): TGTGCCAGTAGCACTCTCGTGGGGGACAGGGGTGACTACGAGCAGTACTTC. This translates into CASSTLVGDRGDYEQYF.

In its sample, this clone was seen once. CDR3: CASSKGFKGYTF. CDR3 nucleotide sequence: TGTGCCAGCTCTAAGGGGTTTAAGGGCTACACCTTC. This chain joins TRBV28 and TRBJ1-2; TRBD1 is a possible D gene (5 bases). V was trimmed by 8 bases and J by 8 bases, leaving 15 bases between them. The germline V gene encodes CDR1 MDHEN and CDR2 SYDVKM. The length of the CDR3 is 12 residues.

The V call is TRBV2, the J call TRBJ2-6, with 10 positions matching TRBD1. Germline values: CDR1 SNHLY, CDR2 FYNNEI. Trimming at V came to 6 bases and at J to 12 bases, leaving 11 bases not matched to a gene. This CDR3 spans 15 amino acids. DNA of the CDR3: TGTGCCAGCAGGGACGACAGGGGGCTTTCGTTCGTCCTGACTTTC. Its translation is CASRDDRGLSFVLTF.

The sample holds a few counts of this clone. The chain joins TRBV5-1 to TRBJ1-1, with 9 bases aligning to TRBD1. Germline assignment: CDR1 SGHRS and CDR2 YFSETQ. The CDR3 is made up of 13 amino acids. J lost 1 base, V lost 7 bases, and 2 bases had no gene match. The CDR3 loop reads CASGQGTNTEAFF. The CDR3 DNA reads TGCGCCAGCGGACAGGGGACGAACACTGAAGCTTTCTTT.

This clone was counted a few times. The genes are TRBV10-3 and TRBJ1-4; TRBD1 might be the D (5 bases). Per germline, CDR1 ENHRY and CDR2 SYGVKD. V was trimmed by 2 bases and J by 8 bases, leaving 15 bases between them. The CDR3 covers 15 residues. CDR3 sequence reads: CAISEPDIRGEKLFF. The CDR3 region has the DNA TGTGCCATCAGTGAGCCCGACATAAGGGGCGAAAAACTGTTTTTT.

This clone was recorded only once. The CDR3 spells CASRKGSGQTNEKLFF. DNA for the CDR3: TGTGCCAGCAGGAAGGGGTCCGGGCAAACTAATGAAAAACTGTTTTTT. V is TRBV5-4 and J is TRBJ1-4; D may be TRBD1 (5 bases). Trimming cost V 5 bases and J 1 base, with 15 bases left between them. The CDR3 extends over 16 amino acids. CDR1 is SGHNT and CDR2 is YYREEE in the germline V gene (reference sequence).

This clone was seen once. CDR3 in amino acids: CAWRGVLGYTF. As DNA, the CDR3 is TGTGCCTGGAGGGGGGTTTTGGGCTACACCTTC. V gene TRBV30 combines with J gene TRBJ1-2, with a possible D match to TRBD1 (5 bases). CDR3 length: 11 amino acids. The germline V and J ends were trimmed by 3 bases and 8 bases, with 10 bases remaining between them. CDR1 and CDR2 from the germline V gene are GTSNPN and SVGIG (reference sequence). Looking up the rest from reference TRBV30 and TRBJ1-2 gives the full variable domain: SQTIHQWPATLVQPVGSPLSLECTVEGTSNPNLYWYRQAAGRGLQLLFYSVGIGQISSEVPQNLSASRPQDRQFILSSKKLLLSDSGFYLCAWRGVLGYTFGSGTRLTVV.

The genes are TRBV28 and TRBJ2-7; no clear D gene. The germline V and J ends were trimmed by 2 bases and 2 bases, with 13 bases remaining between them. Germline CDR1 is MDHEN and CDR2 is SYDVKM. CDR3 length: 15 amino acids. The CDR3 loop reads CASSLMFSGTYEQYF. CDR3 DNA sequence: TGTGCCAGCAGTTTAATGTTTTCTGGGACCTACGAGCAGTACTTC.

The chain carries TRBV6-5 and TRBJ1-2, with a possible D match to TRBD1 (6 bases). V gave up 3 bases and J gave up 10 bases, with 9 bases separating them. Looked up from germline, CDR1 is MNHEY and CDR2 is SVGAGI. The CDR3 spans 11 residues. CDR3 sequence reads: CASSYSGVYTF. The CDR3 DNA reads as TGTGCCAGCAGTTATTCAGGGGTCTACACCTTC.

V usage is TRBV6-5 and J usage is TRBJ1-1; D is ambiguous. CDR1 MNHEY and CDR2 SVGAGI come from the germline V gene. V was shortened by 2 bases and J by 4 bases, with 11 bases between the two germline ends. This CDR3 comprises 14 residues. The DNA of the CDR3 is TGTGCCAGCAGTTACCACACAACGGGCACTGAAGCTTTCTTT. Translating it yields CASSYHTTGTEAFF.

The genes are TRBV6-5 and TRBJ1-1; D remains unclear. Trimming stripped 4 bases from V and 0 bases from J, with 6 bases between. CDR1 MNHEY and CDR2 SVGAGI come from the germline V gene. This CDR3 is 13 amino acids long. CDR3 sequence: CASSSRVNTEAFF. CDR3 nucleotide sequence: TGTGCCAGCAGTTCCCGGGTGAACACTGAAGCTTTCTTT.

The chain joins TRBV6-1 to TRBJ1-2; TRBD1 might be the D (5 bases). This CDR3 has 13 amino acids. Germline values: CDR1 MNHNS, CDR2 SASEGT. V dropped 7 bases and J dropped 1 base, with 10 bases sitting between them. CDR3: CASTGILNYGYTF. Written as DNA, the CDR3 is TGTGCCAGCACAGGGATTCTTAACTATGGCTACACCTTC.

V gene TRBV30 combines with J gene TRBJ1-4, with 8 positions matching TRBD1. V shed 4 bases and J 4 bases; nucleotides not matched to a gene: 8. The CDR3 consists of 15 residues. The germline V gene has CDR1 GTSNPN and CDR2 SVGIG (reference sequence). CDR3 coding DNA: TGTGCCTGGACCCACAGGGGGGCGAGTAATGAAAAACTGTTTTTT. This translates into CAWTHRGASNEKLFF.

The V and J genes are TRBV10-3 and TRBJ1-2, with 9 positions matching TRBD1. CDR3 length: 13 residues. V lost 10 bases to trimming and J lost 5 bases; unmatched junction nucleotides: 8. Per germline, CDR1 ENHRY and CDR2 SYGVKD. The CDR3 loop is CATQTGTGYGYTF. The CDR3 coding sequence is TGTGCCACACAAACCGGGACAGGGTATGGCTACACCTTC.